Below, one TCR beta chain is given with its context. Its matching antigen is unknown. The record originates from a study of CD8 T cells in Susac syndrome. CDR1 is SGDLS, CDR2 YYNGEE, per germline. Trimming pared 3 bases from V and 5 bases from J, leaving 14 bases between. The CDR3 runs 14 residues. Study results and caveats: The study conceded that its TCR sequencing and HLA analysis involved relatively few individuals.

Random hexamers were used to reverse transcribe 0.5 to 1 ug of RNA. The amplification used immunoSEQ multiplex PCR on TCR beta CDR3; it spanned 54 Vbeta and 13 Jbeta. TCRdb used MiXCR to reprocess the immunoSEQ multiplex PCR reads, holding one entry per CDR3 protein. The table has about 110,000 distinct CDR3 sequences, roughly 95% seen once. The source is a human donor in good health. The chain employs TRBV9 and TRBJ1-2; tentative D call: TRBD1 (5 bases). Sequenced sample: CD4+ T cells from PBMCs. In DNA, the CDR3 is TGTGCCAGCAGCGCCGACAGATCTGGTTATGGCTACACCTTC. Translated: CASSADRSGYGYTF.